Listed here is a single TCR beta chain. Its specific antigen is unknown. No quality values exist for individual bases; no much larger clone is one base distant. The data belong to a study of PD-1 blockade in classical Hodgkin lymphoma (dated by TCRdb to about 2020). Background for the entire study: Nivolumab dosing was 3 mg/kg intravenously every 2 weeks, continuing until either disease progression or unacceptable toxicity. To define a peripheral blood immune signature of response to PD-1 blockade in classical Hodgkin lymphoma, the study combined TCR beta sequencing with CyTOF.

The junction carries 14 bases between V and J, which are trimmed by 2 bases and 6 bases respectively. The CDR3 sequence holds 14 residues, the cysteine and phenylalanine included. The read is trimmed to its CDR3 DNA, 42 bases read in frame from base 1. The CDR1 and CDR2 encoded by the germline V gene (reference sequence) are GTSNPN and SVGIG. Genomic DNA was isolated using the Qiagen DNeasy kit from unsorted PBMCs as well as from negatively selected CD4+ and CD8+ fractions. TCR beta CDR3 regions were amplified by immunoSEQ multiplex PCR using primers annealing to V and J segments. A synthetic immune receptor repertoire was used to minimize amplification bias, and any residual bias was removed computationally once sequencing was done. As for how the authors treated the data: Repertoire diversity was quantified as the Shannon entropy index using custom Python scripts. Unsorted, CD4+ and CD8+ repertoires were analyzed separately, except in combined analyses where CD4+ and CD8+ sequences were merged in silico. Clonal expansion was defined as at least a 2-fold frequency increase after treatment relative to C1D1, with a pseudocount of 0.5 for undetected baseline clones. Clones with 0 or 1 copy at C1D1 were classified as singleton clones, and clones with 2 or more copies were classified as non-singleton clones. Clones expanded in unsorted samples were labelled as CD4+, CD8+ or unknown by matching protein sequences in sorted samples from the same patient. Diversity changes from C1D1 to C4D1 were tested in paired samples using Wilcoxon tests. This immuneACCESS table, as held by TCRdb, lists in-frame sequences with V and J called but not all clones. Of the missing ones, under half trace to an unresolved V gene in checked studies; the others have no known cause. The DNA was the basis for D and trimming; V, J and clone size are from that table. The sample contains about 110,000 clones, 80% to 90% of them found a single time. Just under 20% of the sample is in the top ten clones.

The full study reports these points: By C4D1, a significant rise was seen in CD4+ TCR diversity but not in CD8+ TCR diversity (p=0.0027 vs p=0.16), and the rise was most apparent among complete responders (p=0.02). Trial patients with a complete response had baseline diversity similar to that of newly diagnosed patients, while partial responders and progressors had significantly lower diversity. Baseline TCR diversity was reported to be lower in newly diagnosed patients than in healthy donors and to be lower still in relapsed/refractory patients. The study covered only a single clinical trial cohort, and the causes of the repertoire differences, possibly disease activity or prior therapy, were still not defined. Lower diversity was seen in patients whose nivolumab began less than 1 year after ASCT, and these patients were left out of later analyses so that immune reconstitution would not confound the results.

This sample's time point label indicates: cycle 2 day 1 (C2D1) of nivolumab. Every trial patient had relapsed following autologous stem cell transplantation, and prior brentuximab vedotin exposure was what differed among cohorts A, B and C. A total of 56 patients with relapsed/refractory classical Hodgkin lymphoma made up the trial cohort, and each patient's best overall response was complete response, partial response or progressive disease. Single-agent nivolumab was administered to trial patients in the multi-cohort phase II CheckMate 205 trial. An independent review committee assessed best overall response by applying the 2007 International Working Group response criteria. Trial PBMCs were obtained immediately prior to nivolumab initiation (C1D1) and on therapy at cycle 2 day 1 and cycle 4 day 1. Peripheral blood was collected in 8 mL Vacutainer Cell Preparation Tubes, from which PBMCs were isolated by centrifugation and then cryopreserved.

This chain joins TRBV30 to TRBJ1-5; perhaps TRBD1 is the D gene, with 5 bases matching. This clonotype was sampled from a human donor with classical Hodgkin lymphoma. The sequences come from peripheral blood mononuclear cells (PBMCs), collected before the second cycle of nivolumab. The CDR3 reads CAWSPGPRGQPQHF. The DNA is as follows: TGTGCCTGGAGTCCGGGGCCGAGGGGTCAGCCCCAGCATTTT.